The entry that follows covers one T cell receptor (beta chain) sequence. What this receptor recognizes is not known. It has no much larger one-base neighbor in the sample; base qualities were not kept. This sample is drawn from a study of blood T cell repertoires in COVID-19 (dated by TCRdb to 2020 to 2022). Regarding the complete study: Samples covering the acute and convalescent phases of COVID-19 were provided by collaborators in the United States, Italy and Spain. The material from the prospective study consisted of cDNA or gDNA derived from T cells, B-cell-depleted T cells, or PBMCs. Where available, HLA class I and class II types were taken from metadata supplied by the sample provider and were not determined by assay-based typing. Samples were obtained from the ongoing ImmuneRACE study (first 160 participants) and from some 1,300 subjects provided by 6 global collaborators. The sample metadata nearly always contained a de-identified subject ID, COVID-19 status, age in years and sex. A freely available public database, intended as a resource for researchers studying the immune response to SARS-CoV-2, is where the repertoires were released. Deeply sampled blood TCRbeta repertoires from subjects exposed to, actively infected with, or recovered from COVID-19 were included in the dataset.

Samples from volunteer blood donors who had recovered from COVID-19 were contributed by a second Seattle source. Each collaborating institution followed its own protocols to collect whole blood in K2EDTA tubes. For TCRbeta analysis, collaborators shipped samples as frozen whole blood, isolated PBMCs, or DNA extracted from either of those sample types. TCRbeta CDR3 regions were amplified from genomic DNA by means of the immunoSEQ Assay, a bias-controlled multiplex PCR. The original pipeline was this. Nucleated cell counts per sample were estimated from amplification of reference gene primers within the assay. To quantify the absolute abundance of each unique TCRbeta CDR3 rearrangement, sequence reads were collapsed and filtered. Productive Simpson clonality was computed per sample as the square root of Simpson's diversity index over productive rearrangements. In TCRdb, the immuneACCESS table is reduced to in-frame sequences with V and J assigned. These tables do not hold every clone; where another copy was compared, an unresolved V gene accounts for under half, and the others remain unexplained. The V and J calls and clone size were taken over from that table, and D and trimming were inferred from the DNA. The sample records some 87,000 clones, around 80% of which are singletons. The ten largest clones represent approximately 9% of the sample.

The CDR3 runs 14 residues from the cysteine to the phenylalanine. Only the CDR3 DNA is retained, 42 bases long and in frame from the first base. CDR1 MNHEY and CDR2 SVGAGI were looked up in the germline V gene. Deletion took 0 bases off V and 8 bases off J, with a span of 13 bases between the germline ends. Results and caveats for the whole study, not just this receptor: The quantity of clinical and demographic metadata differed by source and by participant and was supplied without curation.

Sequenced input: peripheral blood. This clonotype originated in a man aged 45 to 65 who had recovered from COVID-19. The chain is encoded by TRBV6-5 joined to TRBJ1-2; 5 matching bases give a weak D call of TRBD1. The DNA sequence reads TGTGCCAGCAGTTACTCGGGAGGGGCCTGGGGCTACACCTTC. It is translated as CASSYSGGAWGYTF.